A selection of T cell receptor beta chains follows, all from one sample in a study of T cell repertoires in cytomegalovirus infection. Via MiXCR, TCRdb re-called the reads, giving one row per CDR3 protein. The data show more than 400,000 distinct CDR3 sequences, less than 30% seen once. The sequencing input was PBMCs. These receptors came from a human donor in good health (CMV status not recorded). Some clones in this sample may be carry-over from other donors' samples. Each CDR3 is given with its conserved first and last residue. A D gene is named only where the DNA matches it firmly. A row's size may be missing; if present it is once, few, many or a size class.

TRBV11-1	many	TRBD2	TRBJ2-5	TGTGCCAGCAGCTCGCCGGGACTAGCCCAAGAGACCCAGTACTTC	CASSSPGLAQETQYF
TRBV6-2/TRBV6-3	.	.	TRBJ2-5	TGTGCCAGCAGTTACTCAGGACTCCGAGAGACCCAGTACTTC	CASSYSGLRETQYF
TRBV7-6	few	.	TRBJ2-5	TGTGCCAGCAGCGGAGCACAAGAGACCCAGTACTTC	CASSGAQETQYF
TRBV28	.	.	TRBJ2-4	TGTGCCAGCAGGGTTGGGGGGGCCAACATTCAGTACTTC	CASRVGGANIQYF
TRBV29-1	.	.	TRBJ1-5	TGCAGCGTTTCGGGCCTTGATAGCAATCAGCCCCAGCATTTT	CSVSGLDSNQPQHF
TRBV19	few	.	TRBJ1-1	TGTGCCAGTAGTATCGGCAGAGATGAAGCTTTCTTT	CASSIGRDEAFF
TRBV12-3/TRBV12-4	.	.	TRBJ1-1	TGTGCCAGCAGAAGACAGGTGTTGAACACTGAAGCTTTCTTT	CASRRQVLNTEAFF
TRBV25-1	.	.	TRBJ2-3	TGTGCCAGCAGTCACACTGCATCGGGCCCAGATACGCAGTATTTT	CASSHTASGPDTQYF
TRBV7-3	many	TRBD1	TRBJ2-5	TGTGCCAGCAGCAGACAGGGGGCGCGAGATGAGACCCAGTACTTC	CASSRQGARDETQYF
TRBV12-3/TRBV12-4	.	.	TRBJ2-1	TGTGCCAGCAGTGATACTCCAAGCTTCTACAATGAGCAGTTCTTC	CASSDTPSFYNEQFF
TRBV2	.	.	TRBJ1-3	TGTGCCAGCAGTTACCTCCCCGGGGACACCATATATTTT	CASSYLPGDTIYF
TRBV11-2	few	.	TRBJ2-1	TGTGCCAGCAGCTTAGGGAGGGGATCAGTTGGAAGTGAGCAGTTCTTC	CASSLGRGSVGSEQFF
TRBV7-2	many	.	TRBJ2-7	TGTGCCAGCAGCTTAGTCTTTCTTGAACACGGATCGAGTTCCTACGAGCAGTACTTC	CASSLVFLEHGSSSYEQYF
TRBV29-1	few	.	TRBJ2-5	TGCAGCGTTGTCTTAGGGAGTCGGCAAGAGACCCAGTACTTC	CSVVLGSRQETQYF
TRBV5-4	.	TRBD2	TRBJ2-3	TGTGCCAGCAGTATGACTAGCAGCACAGATACGCAGTATTTT	CASSMTSSTDTQYF
TRBV27	.	.	TRBJ1-4	TGTGCCAGCAGTGGGGGGATAAGAGAAAAACTGTTTTTT	CASSGGIREKLFF
TRBV19	many	.	TRBJ1-5	TGTGCCAGTAGTATTATCCTCGGGGATCAGCCCCAGCATTTT	CASSIILGDQPQHF
TRBV5-4	.	.	TRBJ2-5	TGTGCCAGCAGCTTGGTTTTTATGGCTAGCCCCAACCAAGAGACCCAGTACTTC	CASSLVFMASPNQETQYF
TRBV15	few	TRBD2	TRBJ2-3	TGTGCCACCAGCAGACTGGGACTAGCGACAAGCACAGATACGCAGTATTTT	CATSRLGLATSTDTQYF
TRBV10-2	few	.	TRBJ2-1	TGCGCCAGTAGAGATGAGAGCTCCTACAATGAGCAGTTCTTC	CASRDESSYNEQFF
TRBV7-6	.	TRBD1	TRBJ1-5	TGTGCCAGCATCAAGAGACAGGGGACGCGAAATCAGCCCCAGCATTTT	CASIKRQGTRNQPQHF
TRBV4-3	few	.	TRBJ2-3	TGCGCCAGCAGCCAAGATTGGGGACCTAGCACAGATACGCAGTATTTT	CASSQDWGPSTDTQYF
TRBV20-1	.	.	TRBJ2-3	TGCAGTGCCGTGGGAGGTTTTAGCACAGATACGCAGTATTTT	CSAVGGFSTDTQYF
TRBV7-9	few	.	TRBJ1-6	TGTGCCAGCAGCTTCATATCAGATTCACCCCTCCACTTT	CASSFISDSPLHF
TRBV4-1	few	TRBD1	TRBJ1-2	TGCGCCAGCAGCCGGCTACTACAGGGGTCAGGGTATGGCTACACCTTC	CASSRLLQGSGYGYTF
TRBV10-3	.	TRBD1	TRBJ2-3	TGTGCCATCAGTGACCTGACAGGGGCTAGCACAGATACGCAGTATTTT	CAISDLTGASTDTQYF
TRBV7-2	.	TRBD2	TRBJ2-3	TGTGCCAGCAGCCAGTCGAGAGCGGGAGCCGGCACAGATACGCAGTATTTT	CASSQSRAGAGTDTQYF
TRBV11-3	.	.	TRBJ1-6	TGTGCCAGCAGCTCGGCTACCATAGTCTATAATTCACCCCTCCACTTT	CASSSATIVYNSPLHF
TRBV7-2	many	TRBD1	TRBJ2-7	TGTGCCAGCAGCTCCACGCGGGGACAGGGTACAAACGAGCAGTACTTC	CASSSTRGQGTNEQYF
TRBV4-3	few	.	TRBJ2-3	TGCGCCAGCAGCCAAGATAGCCAGTCTGGTGATACGCAGTATTTT	CASSQDSQSGDTQYF
TRBV28	.	.	TRBJ2-3	TGTGCCAGCAGTTTGGGCGGGGCAGGTTCCACAGATACGCAGTATTTT	CASSLGGAGSTDTQYF
TRBV12-3/TRBV12-4	few	TRBD1	TRBJ2-3	TGTGCCAGCAGTCCCCCGGACAGGAAATTTGGTGCAGATACGCAGTATTTT	CASSPPDRKFGADTQYF